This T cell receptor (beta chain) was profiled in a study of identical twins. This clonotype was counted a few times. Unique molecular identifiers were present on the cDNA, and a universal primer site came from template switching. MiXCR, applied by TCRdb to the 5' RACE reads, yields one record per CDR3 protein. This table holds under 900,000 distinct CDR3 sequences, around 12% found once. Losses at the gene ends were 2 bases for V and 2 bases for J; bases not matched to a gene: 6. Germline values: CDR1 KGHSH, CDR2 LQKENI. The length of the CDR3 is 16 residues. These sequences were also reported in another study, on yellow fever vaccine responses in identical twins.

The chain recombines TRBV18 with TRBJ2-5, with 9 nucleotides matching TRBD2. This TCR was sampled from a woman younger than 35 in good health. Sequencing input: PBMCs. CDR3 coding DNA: TGTGCCAGCTCACCATATGTTAGCGGGGGACAAGAGACCCAGTACTTC. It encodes CASSPYVSGGQETQYF.